A single T cell receptor beta chain is shown here with its context. Each TCR library used roughly 490 ng of total RNA and a linear amplification protocol. TCRdb fed the reads into MiXCR, producing one record per CDR3 protein. The profile shows 180,000 or so distinct CDR3 sequences, about four fifths of them singletons. The data were obtained in a study of healthy donors' naive CD4 and CD8 T cells. The receptor was derived from a pool of human donors in good health; the sample pools cells from several healthy donors. Sequencing was performed on naive CD4+ and CD8+ T cells sorted from blood, pooled from several donors.

The CDR3: CASSIGHSIATGELFF. The CDR3 bases are TGTGCCAGTAGTATAGGCCACTCGATCGCCACCGGGGAGCTGTTTTTT. The chain carries TRBV19 and TRBJ2-2; the D is unclear. CDR1 and CDR2 (germline): LNHDA, SQIVND (reference sequence). Between the trimmed V and J ends, which lost 1 base and 4 bases, there was a span of 13 bases. The CDR3 has 16 residues.